This is a list of T cell receptor beta chains from one sample in a study of blood T cell repertoires in COVID-19. Libraries were prepared by immunoSEQ multiplex PCR; TCRdb keeps only in-frame clonotypes and omits some of them. The data show a few hundred thousand clones, roughly 89% seen once. Sequencing used peripheral blood. The receptors were sampled from a woman in her sixties with COVID-19, enrolled during active disease. CDR3s leave out the opening cysteine and the closing phenylalanine or tryptophan.

V: TRBV2; J: TRBJ1-6; CDR3: ASRRGPPLH
V: TRBV5-4; J: TRBJ2-3; CDR3: ASSLVTRGADTQY
V: TRBV27; J: TRBJ2-7; CDR3: ASSPRDSTYEQY
V: TRBV5-5; J: TRBJ2-1; CDR3: ASSRTGGTYNEQF
V: TRBV6-2/TRBV6-3; J: TRBJ1-5; CDR3: ASSYPGRGKFQPQH
V: TRBV12-3/TRBV12-4; J: TRBJ1-5; CDR3: ASSSQGNQPQH
V: TRBV20-1; J: TRBJ1-2; CDR3: SARVSGYT
V: TRBV6-6; J: TRBJ1-2; CDR3: ASSYGEYGYT
V: TRBV11-2; J: TRBJ2-7; CDR3: ASSLGWGGTLYEQY
V: TRBV6-1; J: TRBJ2-3; CDR3: ASSEVKGDRYTDTQY
V: TRBV18; J: TRBJ1-2; CDR3: ASSPRDRDGYT
V: TRBV30; J: TRBJ1-4; CDR3: AWSVGQGEKLF
V: TRBV27; J: TRBJ1-2; CDR3: AGSTTGVGYT
V: TRBV19; J: TRBJ1-1; CDR3: ASSIGQGDTEAF
V: TRBV29-1; J: TRBJ1-6; CDR3: SVAGDRDSPLH
V: TRBV6-5; J: TRBJ2-3; CDR3: ASSYSGGTSTDTQY
V: TRBV19; J: TRBJ1-6; CDR3: ASRTGTGLSYNSPLH
V: TRBV11-2; J: TRBJ2-3; CDR3: ASSHHRVEDTQY
V: TRBV2; J: TRBJ1-2; CDR3: ASRELTATNYGYT
V: TRBV7-8; J: TRBJ1-1; CDR3: ASSLGIRVGRTSEAF
V: TRBV4-1; J: TRBJ1-5; CDR3: ASSQDRRSNQPQH
V: TRBV27; J: TRBJ2-5; CDR3: ASSWGTHQETQY
V: TRBV2; J: TRBJ2-2; CDR3: ASSEGGLAGALAGELF
V: TRBV6-5; J: TRBJ1-1; CDR3: ASSGTRGLSEAF
V: TRBV7-2; J: TRBJ1-1; CDR3: ASSLDGGGTEAF
V: TRBV15; J: TRBJ1-5; CDR3: ATSRGTGSNQPQH
V: TRBV5-1; J: TRBJ1-4; CDR3: ASSSQGSTTNEKLF
V: TRBV11-1; J: TRBJ2-5; CDR3: ASSLGRGRGETQY
V: TRBV7-9; J: TRBJ1-6; CDR3: ASSVGGSPLH
V: TRBV10-3; J: TRBJ2-2; CDR3: AITNSLAGARGTGELF
V: TRBV3-1/TRBV3-2; J: TRBJ1-1; CDR3: ASSQAGRNTEAF
V: TRBV19; J: TRBJ1-2; CDR3: ASSGSRGIYGYT
V: TRBV4-2; J: TRBJ2-7; CDR3: ASSQDLWTTGEQY
V: TRBV10-3; J: TRBJ1-2; CDR3: AISGGYGYT
V: TRBV18; J: TRBJ1-5; CDR3: ASSLREGPQH
V: TRBV7-8; J: TRBJ1-2; CDR3: ASSLVGGLLNYGYT
V: TRBV14; J: TRBJ2-2; CDR3: ASSQGGNYQTGELF
V: TRBV5-1; J: TRBJ1-1; CDR3: ASRGSRGIDYTEAF
V: TRBV6-6; J: TRBJ1-3; CDR3: ASSSRQGTGGNTIY
V: TRBV19; J: TRBJ2-2; CDR3: ASSLGQGKHGELF
V: TRBV7-9; J: TRBJ2-3; CDR3: ASSLGGVTDTQY
V: TRBV6-6; J: TRBJ2-7; CDR3: ASSSILVEQY
V: TRBV2; J: TRBJ2-7; CDR3: ASSTSEIPPYEQY
V: TRBV11-2; J: TRBJ1-2; CDR3: ASSSGGYT
V: TRBV29-1; J: TRBJ1-1; CDR3: SVVRQGAEAF
V: TRBV19; J: TRBJ2-7; CDR3: ASSIKRGSYEQY
V: TRBV12-5; J: TRBJ1-1; CDR3: ASGLYRGRDTEAF
V: TRBV30; J: TRBJ1-2; CDR3: AWTHGQGDGYT
V: TRBV19; J: TRBJ1-1; CDR3: ASMRGQERTEAF